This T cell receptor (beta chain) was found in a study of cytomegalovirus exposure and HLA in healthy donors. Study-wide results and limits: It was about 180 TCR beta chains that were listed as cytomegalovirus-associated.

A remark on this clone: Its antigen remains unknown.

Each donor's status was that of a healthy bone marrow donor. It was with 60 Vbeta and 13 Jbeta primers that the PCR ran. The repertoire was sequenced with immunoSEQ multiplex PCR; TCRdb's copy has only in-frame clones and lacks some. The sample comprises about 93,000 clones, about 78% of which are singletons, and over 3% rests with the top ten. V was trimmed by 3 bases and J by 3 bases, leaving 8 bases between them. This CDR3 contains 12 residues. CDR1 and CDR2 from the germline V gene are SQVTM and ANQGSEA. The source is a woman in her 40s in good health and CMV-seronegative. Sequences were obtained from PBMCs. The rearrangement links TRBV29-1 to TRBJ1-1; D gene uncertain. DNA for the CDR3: TGCAGCGTTGATTCGGGGTACACTGAAGCTTTCTTT. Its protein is CSVDSGYTEAFF.